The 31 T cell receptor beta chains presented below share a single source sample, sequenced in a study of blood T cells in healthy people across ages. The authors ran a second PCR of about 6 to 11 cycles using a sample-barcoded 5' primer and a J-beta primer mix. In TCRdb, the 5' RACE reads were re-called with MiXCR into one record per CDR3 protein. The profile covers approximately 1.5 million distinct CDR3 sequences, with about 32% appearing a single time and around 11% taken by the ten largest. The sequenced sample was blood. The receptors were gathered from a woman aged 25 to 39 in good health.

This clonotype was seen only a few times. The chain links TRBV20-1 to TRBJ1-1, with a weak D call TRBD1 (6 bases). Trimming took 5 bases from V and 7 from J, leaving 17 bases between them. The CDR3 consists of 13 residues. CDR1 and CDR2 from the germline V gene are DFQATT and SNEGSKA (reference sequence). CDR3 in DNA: TGCAGTGCTCCCACAGGGAGGTCAGGTGAAGCTTTCTTT. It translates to CSAPTGRSGEAFF.

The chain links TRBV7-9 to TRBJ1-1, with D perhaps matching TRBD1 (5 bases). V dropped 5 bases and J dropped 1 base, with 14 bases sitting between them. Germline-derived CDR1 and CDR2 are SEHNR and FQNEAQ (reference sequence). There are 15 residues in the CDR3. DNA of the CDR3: TGTGCCAGCAGCCATGGGGCAGGCCCGAACACTGAAGCTTTCTTT. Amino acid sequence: CASSHGAGPNTEAFF. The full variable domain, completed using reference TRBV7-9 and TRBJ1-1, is DTGVSQNPRHKITKRGQNVTFRCDPISEHNRLYWYRQTLGQGPEFLTYFQNEAQLEKSRLLSDRFSAERPKGSFSTLEIQRTEQGDSAMYLCASSHGAGPNTEAFFGQGTRLTVV.

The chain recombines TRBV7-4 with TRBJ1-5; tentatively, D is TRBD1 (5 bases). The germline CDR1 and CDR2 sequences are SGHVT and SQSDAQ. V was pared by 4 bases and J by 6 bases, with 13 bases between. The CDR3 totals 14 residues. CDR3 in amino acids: CASSSTGLLQPQHF. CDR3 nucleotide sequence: TGTGCCAGCAGCTCGACGGGACTGCTTCAGCCCCAGCATTTT.

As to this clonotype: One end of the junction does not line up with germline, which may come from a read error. CDR3 sequence: CASSLGWGSYNKQFF. The CDR3 coding sequence is TGTGCTAGCAGCTTAGGGTGGGGCTCCTACAATAAGCAGTTCTTC. This chain links TRBV11-2 with TRBJ2-1, with TRBD1 as a possible D gene (5 bases). Germline lookup yields CDR1 SGHAT and CDR2 FQNNGV. CDR3 length: 15 amino acids.

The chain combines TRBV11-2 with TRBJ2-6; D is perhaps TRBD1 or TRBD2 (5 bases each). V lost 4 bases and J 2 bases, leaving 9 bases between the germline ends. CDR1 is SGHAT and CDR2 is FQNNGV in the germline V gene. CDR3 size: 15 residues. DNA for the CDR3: TGTGCCAGCAGCTCAGGGAGTGCTGGGGCCAACGTCCTGACTTTC. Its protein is CASSSGSAGANVLTF.

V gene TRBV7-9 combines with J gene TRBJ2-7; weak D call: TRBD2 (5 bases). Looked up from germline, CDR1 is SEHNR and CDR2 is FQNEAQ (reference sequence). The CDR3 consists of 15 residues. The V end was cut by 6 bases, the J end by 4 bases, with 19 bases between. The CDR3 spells CASRHPEGESYEQYF. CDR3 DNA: TGTGCCAGCAGGCACCCCGAGGGAGAGTCGTACGAGCAGTACTTC.

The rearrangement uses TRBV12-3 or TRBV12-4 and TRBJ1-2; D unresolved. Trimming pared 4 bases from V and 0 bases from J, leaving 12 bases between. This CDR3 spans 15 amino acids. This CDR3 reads CASSSTAQPNYGYTF. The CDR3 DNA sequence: TGTGCCAGCAGTTCAACCGCACAACCTAACTATGGCTACACCTTC.

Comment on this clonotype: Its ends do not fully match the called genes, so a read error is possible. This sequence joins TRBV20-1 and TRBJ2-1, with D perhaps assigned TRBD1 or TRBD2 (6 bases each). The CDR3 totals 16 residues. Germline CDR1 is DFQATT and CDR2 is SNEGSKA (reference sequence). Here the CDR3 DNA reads TGCAGTGCTAGATCGGCGGGACACATTTCCTACAATGAGCGGTTCTTC. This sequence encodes CSARSAGHISYNERFF.

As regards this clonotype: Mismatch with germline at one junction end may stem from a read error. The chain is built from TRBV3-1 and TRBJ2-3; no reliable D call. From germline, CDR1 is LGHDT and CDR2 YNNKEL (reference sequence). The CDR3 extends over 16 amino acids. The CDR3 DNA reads TGTGCCAGCAGCCAACTGCGAGGTCTAGGAACAGATGCGCAGTATTTT. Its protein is CASSQLRGLGTDAQYF.

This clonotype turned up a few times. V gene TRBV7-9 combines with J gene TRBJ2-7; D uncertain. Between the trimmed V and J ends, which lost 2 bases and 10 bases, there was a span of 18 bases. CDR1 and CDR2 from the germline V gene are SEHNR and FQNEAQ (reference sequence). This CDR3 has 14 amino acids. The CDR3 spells CASSLRLPIEPQYF. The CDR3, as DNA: TGTGCCAGCAGCTTACGGCTCCCGATAGAGCCCCAGTACTTC.

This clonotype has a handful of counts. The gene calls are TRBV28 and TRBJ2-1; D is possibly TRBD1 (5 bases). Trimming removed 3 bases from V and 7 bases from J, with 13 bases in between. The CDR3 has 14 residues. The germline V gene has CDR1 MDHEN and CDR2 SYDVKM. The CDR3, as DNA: TGTGCCAGCAGTTTTCCAGTGACAGAGAATGAGCAGTTCTTC. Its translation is CASSFPVTENEQFF. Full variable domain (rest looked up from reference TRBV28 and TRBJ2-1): DVKVTQSSRYLVKRTGEKVFLECVQDMDHENMFWYRQDPGLGLRLIYFSYDVKMKEKGDIPEGYSVSREKKERFSLILESASTNQTSMYLCASSFPVTENEQFFGPGTRLTVL.

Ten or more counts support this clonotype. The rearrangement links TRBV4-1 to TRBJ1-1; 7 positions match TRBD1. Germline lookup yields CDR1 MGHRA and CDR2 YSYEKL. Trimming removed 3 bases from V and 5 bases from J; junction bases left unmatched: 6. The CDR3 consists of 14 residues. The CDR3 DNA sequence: TGCGCCAGCAGCCAGAGACAGGGAGGGACTGAAGCTTTCTTT. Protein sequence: CASSQRQGGTEAFF.

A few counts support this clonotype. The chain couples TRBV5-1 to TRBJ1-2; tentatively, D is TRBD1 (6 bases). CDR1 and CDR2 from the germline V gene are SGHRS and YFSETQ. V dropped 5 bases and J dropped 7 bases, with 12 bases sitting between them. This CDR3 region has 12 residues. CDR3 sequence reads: CASRLGQSGYTF. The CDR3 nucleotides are TGCGCCAGCAGGCTTGGACAGAGTGGCTACACCTTC.

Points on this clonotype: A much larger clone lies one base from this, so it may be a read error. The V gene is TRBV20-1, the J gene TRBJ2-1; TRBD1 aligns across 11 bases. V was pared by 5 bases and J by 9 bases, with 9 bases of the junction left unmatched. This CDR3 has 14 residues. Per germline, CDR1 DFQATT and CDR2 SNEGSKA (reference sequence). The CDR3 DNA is TGCAGTGCTCCCCGGGACAGGGGGGTCACTGAGCAGTTCTTC. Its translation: CSAPRDRGVTEQFF.

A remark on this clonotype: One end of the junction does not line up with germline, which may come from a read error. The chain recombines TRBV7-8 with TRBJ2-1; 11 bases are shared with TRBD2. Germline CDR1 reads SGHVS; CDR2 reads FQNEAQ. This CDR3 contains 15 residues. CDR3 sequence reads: CASSSGTSGYNGQFF. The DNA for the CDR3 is TGTGCCAGCAGCTCAGGGACTAGCGGATACAATGGGCAGTTCTTC. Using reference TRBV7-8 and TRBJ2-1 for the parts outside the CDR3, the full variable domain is GAGVSQSPRYKVAKRGQDVALRCDPISGHVSLFWYQQALGQGPEFLTYFQNEAQLDKSGLPSDRFFAERPEGSVSTLKIQRTQQEDSAVYLCASSSGTSGYNGQFFGPGTRLTVL.

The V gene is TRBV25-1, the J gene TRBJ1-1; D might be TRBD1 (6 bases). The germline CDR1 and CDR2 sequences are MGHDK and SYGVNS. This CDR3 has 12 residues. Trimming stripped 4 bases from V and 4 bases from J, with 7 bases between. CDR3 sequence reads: CASSGGPTEAFF. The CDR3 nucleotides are TGTGCCAGCAGTGGGGGGCCCACTGAAGCTTTCTTT. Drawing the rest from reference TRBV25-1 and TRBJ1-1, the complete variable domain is EADIYQTPRYLVIGTGKKITLECSQTMGHDKMYWYQQDPGMELHLIHYSYGVNSTEKGDLSSESTVSRIRTEHFPLTLESARPSHTSQYLCASSGGPTEAFFGQGTRLTVV.

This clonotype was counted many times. The CDR3 DNA is TGTGCCAGCAGTAGGAGGCCCCCCCCGGGACTAGGAGCCTCCTACGAGCAGTACTTC. This sequence encodes CASSRRPPPGLGASYEQYF. The rearrangement uses TRBV27 and TRBJ2-7, with TRBD2 matching over 8 bases. Germline V gene data show CDR1 as MNHEY and CDR2 as SMNVEV (reference sequence). The junction had 18 bases not matched to a gene; V was cut back by 5 bases and J by 0 bases. The CDR3 sequence is 19 residues long.

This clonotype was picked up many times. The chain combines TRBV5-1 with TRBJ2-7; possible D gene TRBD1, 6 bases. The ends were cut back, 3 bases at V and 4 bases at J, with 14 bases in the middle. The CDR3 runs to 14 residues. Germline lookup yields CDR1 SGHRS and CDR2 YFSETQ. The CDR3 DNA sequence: TGCGCCAGCAGCTCTTTCCAACAGGGTTACGAGCAGTACTTC. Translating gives CASSSFQQGYEQYF.

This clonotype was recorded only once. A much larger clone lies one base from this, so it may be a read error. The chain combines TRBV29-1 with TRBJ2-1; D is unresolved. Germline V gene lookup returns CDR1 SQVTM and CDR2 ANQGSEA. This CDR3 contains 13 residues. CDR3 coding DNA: TGCGGCGTTGACGGTGAAGACTACAATGAGCAGTTCTTC. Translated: CGVDGEDYNEQFF.

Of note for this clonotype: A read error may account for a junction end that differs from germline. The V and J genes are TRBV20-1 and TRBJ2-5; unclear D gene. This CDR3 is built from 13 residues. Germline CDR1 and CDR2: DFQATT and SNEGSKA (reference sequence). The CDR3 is CSARFPEQEAQYF. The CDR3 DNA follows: TGCAGTGCTAGGTTCCCGGAGCAAGAGGCCCAGTACTTC.

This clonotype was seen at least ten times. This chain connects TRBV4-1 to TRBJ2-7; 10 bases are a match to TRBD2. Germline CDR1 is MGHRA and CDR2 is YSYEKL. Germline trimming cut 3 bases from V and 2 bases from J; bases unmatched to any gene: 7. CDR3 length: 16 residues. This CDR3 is CASSQVLAGGTYEQYF. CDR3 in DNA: TGCGCCAGCAGCCAGGTGTTAGCGGGGGGCACCTACGAGCAGTACTTC.

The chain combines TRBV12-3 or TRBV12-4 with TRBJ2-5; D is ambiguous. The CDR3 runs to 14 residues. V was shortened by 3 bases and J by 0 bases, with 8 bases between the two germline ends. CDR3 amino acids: CASSLYRDQETQYF. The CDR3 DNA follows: TGTGCCAGCAGTTTGTATAGGGACCAAGAGACCCAGTACTTC.

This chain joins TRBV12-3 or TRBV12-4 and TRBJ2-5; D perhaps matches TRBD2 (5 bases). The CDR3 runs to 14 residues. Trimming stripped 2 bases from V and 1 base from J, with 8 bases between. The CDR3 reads CASSLTRSQETQYF. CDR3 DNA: TGTGCCAGCAGTTTAACTAGGTCCCAAGAGACCCAGTACTTC.

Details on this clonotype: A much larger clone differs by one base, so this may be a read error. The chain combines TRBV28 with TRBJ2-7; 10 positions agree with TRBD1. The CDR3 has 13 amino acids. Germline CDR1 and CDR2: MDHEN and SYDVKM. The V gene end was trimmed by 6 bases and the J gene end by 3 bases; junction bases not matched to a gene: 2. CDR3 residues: CASRRDRGYEQYF. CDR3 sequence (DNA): TGTGCCAGCAGGAGGGACAGGGGCTACGAGCAGTACTTC.

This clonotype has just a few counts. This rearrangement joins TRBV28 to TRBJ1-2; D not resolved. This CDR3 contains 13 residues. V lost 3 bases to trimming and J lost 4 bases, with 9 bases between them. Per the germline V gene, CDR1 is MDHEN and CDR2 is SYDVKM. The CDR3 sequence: CASSFEFSYGYTF. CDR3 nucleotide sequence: TGTGCCAGCAGTTTTGAATTCAGCTATGGCTACACCTTC.

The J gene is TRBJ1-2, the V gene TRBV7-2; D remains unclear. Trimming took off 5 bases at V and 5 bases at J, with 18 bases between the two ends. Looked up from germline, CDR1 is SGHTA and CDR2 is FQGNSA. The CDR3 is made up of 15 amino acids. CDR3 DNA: TGTGCCAGCAGCCCCCGGCAGCTCATCTCTTATGGCTACACCTTC. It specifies CASSPRQLISYGYTF.

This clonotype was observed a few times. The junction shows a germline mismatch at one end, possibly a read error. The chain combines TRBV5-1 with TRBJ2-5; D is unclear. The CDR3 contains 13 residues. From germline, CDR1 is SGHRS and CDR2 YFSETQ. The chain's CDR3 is CANSLGTVGSQYF. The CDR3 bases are TGCGCCAACAGCTTGGGCACGGTGGGGTCCCAGTACTTC. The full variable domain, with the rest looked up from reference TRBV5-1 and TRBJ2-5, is KAGVTQTPRYLIKTRGQQVTLSCSPISGHRSVSWYQQTPGQGLQFLFEYFSETQRNKGNFPGRFSGRQFSNSRSEMNVSTLELGDSALYLCANSLGTVGSQYFGPGTRLLVL.

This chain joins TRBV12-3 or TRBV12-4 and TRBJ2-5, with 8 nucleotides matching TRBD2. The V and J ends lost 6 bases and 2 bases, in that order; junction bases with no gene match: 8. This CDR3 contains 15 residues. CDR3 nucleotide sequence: TGTGCCAGCAGACGTCCGGGACTAGGGCAAGAGACCCAGTACTTC. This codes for CASRRPGLGQETQYF.

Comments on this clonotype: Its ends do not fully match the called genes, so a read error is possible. The CDR3 bases are TGTGCCGGCAGCTCTCTAGCGAACACAGATACGCAGTATTTT. Translating it yields CAGSSLANTDTQYF. The rearrangement uses TRBV28 and TRBJ2-3, with TRBD2 as a possible D gene (6 bases). Germline CDR1 reads MDHEN; CDR2 reads SYDVKM. This CDR3 has 14 residues.

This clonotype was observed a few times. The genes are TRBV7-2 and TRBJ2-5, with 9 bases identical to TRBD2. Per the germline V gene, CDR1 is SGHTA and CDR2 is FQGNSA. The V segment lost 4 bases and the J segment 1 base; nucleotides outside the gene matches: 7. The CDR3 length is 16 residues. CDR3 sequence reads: CASSSRLADLQETQYF. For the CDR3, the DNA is TGTGCCAGCAGCTCCAGACTAGCGGACCTCCAAGAGACCCAGTACTTC.

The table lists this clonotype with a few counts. The CDR3 is CASRPAPGNEQFF. In DNA form, the CDR3 reads TGTGCCAGCAGACCAGCCCCCGGGAATGAGCAGTTCTTC. The rearrangement uses TRBV27 and TRBJ2-1; D not resolved. The CDR3 covers 13 residues. The V gene's germline CDR1 is MNHEY and CDR2 SMNVEV (reference sequence). V was trimmed by 6 bases and J by 7 bases, leaving 13 bases between them.